These T cell receptor beta chains were read from a single sample in a study of blood T cell repertoires in COVID-19. Some clones are missing from TCRdb's copy, which holds only in-frame ones; the method was immunoSEQ multiplex PCR. Found here are some 110,000 clones, approximately 81% of them singletons; the top ten hold 5.5% to 7.5%. Specimen: peripheral blood. The receptors were sampled from a man older than 75 with COVID-19, enrolled during active disease. Each CDR3 is given with its conserved first and last residue. The order of the fields is clone size, V gene, D gene, CDR3 length, J gene, CDR3 protein. The D gene is left open where the match is weak. Size is omitted from some rows. Given values are once, few, many or a class for expanded clones.

-,TRBV7-9,-,11,TRBJ1-4,CASSSDEKLFF
-,TRBV10-1,-,20,TRBJ1-6,CASSESSRQGIVSYNSPLHF
few,TRBV5-1,-,13,TRBJ1-2,CASSLELLDGYTF
-,TRBV29-1,-,15,TRBJ2-7,CSVENPAGLSYEQYF
few,TRBV5-1,TRBD1,13,TRBJ1-5,CASSRGDNQPQHF
-,TRBV13,-,14,TRBJ2-7,CASSSGKGSSEQYF
-,TRBV11-2,-,15,TRBJ2-2,CASSSAGLHTGELFF
few,TRBV5-1,-,14,TRBJ1-1,CASSLSTENTEAFF
-,TRBV4-3,TRBD1,15,TRBJ1-5,CASSLTGEVGQPQHF
many,TRBV28,-,12,TRBJ2-7,CASSLNLYGQYF
-,TRBV3-1/TRBV3-2,TRBD1,13,TRBJ2-3,CASSQVQGDTQYF
-,TRBV14,-,14,TRBJ2-7,CASSPPGVVREQYF
-,TRBV15,TRBD2,20,TRBJ2-7,CATSREVLDTWGLAAYEQYF
few,TRBV7-2,-,16,TRBJ2-7,CASSLALGARSAEQYF
-,TRBV18,TRBD1,15,TRBJ2-3,CASSPGTVSTDTQYF
-,TRBV7-9,-,15,TRBJ2-6,CASSFFLSGANVLTF
-,TRBV3-1/TRBV3-2,-,14,TRBJ2-1,CASSQELSYNEQFF
once,TRBV5-6,TRBD1,13,TRBJ1-2,CASSLRGGHGHTF
-,TRBV10-3,TRBD1,16,TRBJ1-4,CAISPDRARLDEKLFF
few,TRBV7-2,-,17,TRBJ2-4,CASSLESQFTSQNIQYF
few,TRBV29-1,-,10,TRBJ1-2,CSVDRLARTF
-,TRBV28,-,12,TRBJ1-1,CAEGEGGTEAFF
-,TRBV7-9,TRBD2,15,TRBJ2-3,CASSPRGRVVDTQYF
-,TRBV7-2,-,11,TRBJ1-2,CASSGQYGYTF
once,TRBV18,-,13,TRBJ1-1,CASSPTGRTEAFF
-,TRBV18,TRBD1,16,TRBJ2-6,CASSPQGAGGANVLTF
few,TRBV7-2,TRBD1,13,TRBJ2-5,CASSFKGADSWYF
-,TRBV6-6,TRBD2,15,TRBJ2-3,CASSDIAGRTDTQYF
-,TRBV6-5,-,14,TRBJ2-1,CASLLGGLGNEQFF